Shown below are 18 T cell receptor beta chains from a single sample sequenced in a study of blood T cell repertoires in COVID-19. The table came from immunoSEQ multiplex PCR; TCRdb's copy has only in-frame clones and leaves some out. The sample holds a few hundred thousand clones, around four fifths seen once. Sequencing was carried out using peripheral blood. These receptors were taken from a man aged 25-45 years with active or convalescent COVID-19.

The rearrangement links TRBV6-5 to TRBJ1-2, with D perhaps TRBD1 (5 bases). V shed 6 bases and J shed 7 bases, with 15 bases lying between them. The CDR3 extends over 13 amino acids. The V gene's germline CDR1 is MNHEY and CDR2 SVGAGI. The CDR3 coding sequence is TGTGCCAGCAGCCTCGAAGGGGTGACTGGCTACACCTTC. This gives the protein CASSLEGVTGYTF.

The chain employs TRBV29-1 and TRBJ2-7, with TRBD2 identical over 8 bases. The CDR3 extends over 13 amino acids. Germline CDR1 and CDR2: SQVTM and ANQGSEA. J gave up 7 bases and V 4 bases, and 9 bases lay outside the gene matches. The CDR3 protein is CSVVEIAGFEQYF. The CDR3 nucleotides read TGCAGCGTTGTAGAGATAGCGGGGTTTGAGCAGTACTTC.

In nucleotides, the CDR3 is TGTGCCAGCAGCACCTCACTAGCACCCCCAACGGTCTACAATGAGCAGTTCTTC. Translated, it gives CASSTSLAPPTVYNEQFF. The chain couples TRBV3-1 (or the pseudogene TRBV3-2) to TRBJ2-1; D possibly corresponds to TRBD2 (6 bases). Looked up from germline, CDR1 is LGHDT and CDR2 is YNNKEL (reference sequence). The V and J ends lost 5 bases and 3 bases respectively, with 23 bases between them. There are 18 residues in the CDR3.

A word on this clone: Relative to the germline gene, one junction end is altered; a read error may explain this. This chain uses TRBV11-3 with TRBJ2-7; no reliable D call. This CDR3 spans 12 amino acids. Germline V gene data show CDR1 as SGHNT and CDR2 as YENEEA. The DNA for the CDR3 is TGTGCCAGCAGCTCCTACTCCGACGAGCAGTACTTC. The encoded protein is CASSSYSDEQYF.

CDR3 amino acids: CASSEVYSNQPQHF. In DNA form, the CDR3 reads TGTGCCAGCAGTGAAGTCTATAGCAATCAGCCCCAGCATTTT. The chain carries TRBV6-1 and TRBJ1-5, with D unresolved. Trimming pared 1 base from V and 0 bases from J, leaving 4 bases between. This CDR3 is 14 amino acids long. The V gene's germline CDR1 is MNHNS and CDR2 SASEGT.

The chain employs TRBV27 and TRBJ1-3; 7 bases are shared with TRBD1. Unmatched junction bases numbered 5, after V lost 9 bases and J lost 0 bases. The CDR3 extends over 14 amino acids. Germline assignment: CDR1 MNHEY and CDR2 SMNVEV (reference sequence). This chain's CDR3 is CASMTGRSGNTIYF. CDR3 sequence (DNA): TGTGCCAGTATGACAGGGCGCTCTGGAAACACCATATATTTT.

V gene TRBV28 combines with J gene TRBJ1-4, with TRBD1 matching 11 bases. This CDR3 is built from 15 residues. V dropped 8 bases and J dropped 2; count of bases not matched to a gene: 4. From germline, CDR1 is MDHEN and CDR2 SYDVKM. The CDR3, as DNA: TGTGCCAGCGGGGACAGGGGGGGGACTAATGAAAAACTGTTTTTT. Translating gives CASGDRGGTNEKLFF.

The chain couples TRBV12-3 or TRBV12-4 to TRBJ1-5; D is ambiguous. CDR3 length: 13 amino acids. Trimming took 4 bases from V and 0 from J, leaving 4 bases between them. The DNA of the CDR3 is TGTGCCAGCAGTTCGAGTAGCAATCAGCCCCAGCATTTT. Translated: CASSSSSNQPQHF.

This rearrangement joins TRBV28 to TRBJ2-2, with 8 bases fitting TRBD1. Germline CDR1 MDHEN, CDR2 SYDVKM. This CDR3 has 15 residues. The trim removed 5 bases at V and 4 bases at J, leaving 6 bases unmatched. The CDR3 DNA follows: TGTGCCAGCAGTGCAGGGGGCGCGGGCACCGGGGAGCTGTTTTTT. Protein product: CASSAGGAGTGELFF.

The chain links TRBV6-6 to TRBJ1-1; D gene ambiguous. V dropped 6 bases and J dropped 5 bases, with 16 bases sitting between them. This CDR3 region has 14 residues. CDR1 and CDR2 (germline): MNHNY, SVGAGI (reference sequence). CDR3 sequence: CASSGPGGKTEAFF. The CDR3 bases are TGTGCCAGCAGCGGCCCGGGAGGAAAAACTGAAGCTTTCTTT.

This chain links TRBV7-9 with TRBJ2-5, with D uncertain. This CDR3 is 12 amino acids long. Trimming took off 2 bases at V and 5 bases at J, with 6 bases between the two ends. The germline CDR1 and CDR2 sequences are SEHNR and FQNEAQ (reference sequence). Here the CDR3 reads CASSLNGETQYF. The CDR3 DNA reads as TGTGCCAGCAGCTTAAACGGGGAGACCCAGTACTTC.

This clone was seen a few times. The chain combines TRBV5-6 with TRBJ1-2, with D tentatively TRBD1 (5 bases). The length of the CDR3 is 14 residues. V was pared by 4 bases and J by 2 bases, with 12 bases between. CDR1 SGHDT and CDR2 YYEEEE come from the germline V gene. This CDR3 reads CASSGTDRNYGYTF. CDR3 DNA sequence: TGTGCCAGCAGCGGAACCGACAGAAACTATGGCTACACCTTC.

V and J are TRBV5-6 and TRBJ2-7; possible D gene TRBD1, 5 bases. Germline values: CDR1 SGHDT, CDR2 YYEEEE. The CDR3 is 14 amino acids. The V and J ends lost 4 bases and 2 bases respectively, with 13 bases between them. Written as DNA, the CDR3 is TGTGCCAGCAGCCCTACAGGTCTCACCTACGAGCAGTACTTC. This gives the protein CASSPTGLTYEQYF.

V and J are TRBV29-1 and TRBJ1-2; D is uncertain. Trimming pared 7 bases from V and 6 bases from J, leaving 12 bases between. This CDR3 is built from 11 residues. Germline loops: CDR1 SQVTM, CDR2 ANQGSEA. This CDR3 reads CSGAQTNGYTF. CDR3 DNA: TGCAGCGGGGCCCAGACCAATGGCTACACCTTC.

The genes are TRBV2 and TRBJ2-3; 8 bases fit TRBD2. CDR1 is SNHLY, CDR2 FYNNEI, per germline. This CDR3 region has 15 residues. The ends lost 4 bases at V and 3 bases at J; junction bases unmatched: 6. The CDR3 DNA sequence: TGTGCCAGCAGTGGGCGGGAGGTGAAGACAGATACGCAGTATTTT. Its translation: CASSGREVKTDTQYF. The variable domain in full, with the rest retrieved from reference TRBV2 and TRBJ2-3, is EPEVTQTPSHQVTQMGQEVILRCVPISNHLYFYWYRQILGQKVEFLVSFYNNEISEKSEIFDDQFSVERPDGSNFTLKIRSTKLEDSAMYFCASSGREVKTDTQYFGPGTRLTVL.

This chain uses TRBV7-2 with TRBJ2-1, with D tentatively TRBD2 (6 bases). The CDR3 is 17 residues long. The ends were cut back, 3 bases at V and 0 bases at J, with 15 bases in the middle. CDR1 SGHTA and CDR2 FQGNSA come from the germline V gene. CDR3 coding DNA: TGTGCCAGCAGCTTCCAACGGGTCGGGGGCTCCTACAATGAGCAGTTCTTC. Translation gives CASSFQRVGGSYNEQFF.

The chain is built from TRBV30 and TRBJ2-4, with D tentatively TRBD2 (5 bases). This CDR3 region has 14 residues. The germline CDR1 and CDR2 sequences are GTSNPN and SVGIG (reference sequence). V dropped 5 bases and J dropped 6 bases, with 17 bases sitting between them. In DNA form, the CDR3 reads TGTGCCTGGGGTAATAGCGCGCCCGCAAACATTCAGTACTTC. Amino acids: CAWGNSAPANIQYF.

This sequence joins TRBV24-1 and TRBJ2-7; 8 positions match TRBD2. From germline, CDR1 is KGHDR and CDR2 SFDVKD. J gave up 2 bases and V 4 bases, and 15 bases lay outside the gene matches. The CDR3 extends over 18 amino acids. The chain's CDR3 is CATSEQPKGREDPYEQYF. CDR3 in DNA: TGTGCCACCAGTGAACAGCCCAAGGGGCGGGAGGACCCCTACGAGCAGTACTTC.